The sequence of this T cell receptor (beta chain) was determined in a study of blood T cells in healthy people across ages. Germline V gene data show CDR1 as MDHEN and CDR2 as SYDVKM. This CDR3 has 13 residues. Trimming took off 7 bases at V and 4 bases at J, with 13 bases between the two ends. Through a sample-barcoded 5' primer and a J-beta primer mix, a second PCR was run for roughly 6 to 11 cycles. Every sample produced at least 2.5 million CDR3-containing paired-end reads. TCRdb analysed the 5' RACE reads with MiXCR anew, one entry per CDR3 protein. The data contain some 1.8 million distinct CDR3 sequences, roughly two fifths of them seen just once; the ten biggest clones take up roughly 23%. This clonotype was found a few times. The amount of total RNA extracted per sample was at least 6 micrograms.

The TCR sequence derives from a human donor in good health. This chain links TRBV28 with TRBJ1-2, with a weak D call TRBD1 (6 bases). The material sequenced was blood. CDR3 coding DNA: TGTGCCAGCAACACACAGGGCCTCTATGGCTACACCTTC. Protein: CASNTQGLYGYTF.